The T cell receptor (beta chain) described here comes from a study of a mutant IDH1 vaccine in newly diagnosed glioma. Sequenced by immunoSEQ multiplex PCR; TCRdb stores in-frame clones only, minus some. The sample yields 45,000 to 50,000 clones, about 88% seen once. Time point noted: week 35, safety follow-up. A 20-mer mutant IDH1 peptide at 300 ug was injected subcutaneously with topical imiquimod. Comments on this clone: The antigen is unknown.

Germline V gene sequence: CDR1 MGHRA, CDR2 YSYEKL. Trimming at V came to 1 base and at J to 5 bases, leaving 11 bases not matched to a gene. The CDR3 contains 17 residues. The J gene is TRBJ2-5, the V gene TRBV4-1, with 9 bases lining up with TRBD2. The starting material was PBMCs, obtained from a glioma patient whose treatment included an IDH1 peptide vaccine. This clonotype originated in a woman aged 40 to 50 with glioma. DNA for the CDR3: TGCGCCAGCAGCCAAGTGTCTAGCGGGGTAAGGGGTGAGACCCAGTACTTC. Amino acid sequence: CASSQVSSGVRGETQYF.